The T cell receptor (beta chain) described here comes from a study of blood T cell repertoires in COVID-19. Overall study context: Researchers got acute and convalescent COVID-19 samples from the United States, Italy and Spain.

Here immunoSEQ multiplex PCR was the method, and the copy in TCRdb shows in-frame clones only, minus some. Here the sample spans about 330,000 clones, roughly 84% being singletons. V lost 7 bases and J 2 bases, leaving 12 bases between the germline ends. CDR1 is MDHEN, CDR2 SYDVKM, per germline. This CDR3 is built from 14 residues. The sequenced sample was PBMCs or T cells enriched from blood (not recorded which). The V call is TRBV28, the J call TRBJ2-1; a possible D gene is TRBD2 (7 bases). The receptor comes from a woman aged 30 to 39 who had recovered from COVID-19. The CDR3 nucleotides are TGTGCCAGCAAGGGGGGGGCGGCCTACAATGAGCAGTTCTTC. Translating gives CASKGGAAYNEQFF.